This is a list of T cell receptor beta chains from one sample in a study of blood T cell repertoires in COVID-19. This table comes from immunoSEQ multiplex PCR, and its TCRdb copy is limited to in-frame clones, with some not included. The table has around 250,000 clones, 75% to 85% seen once. The specimen was peripheral blood. All receptors derive from a man between 50 and 59 years old with active or convalescent COVID-19. Both conserved end residues are part of each CDR3. D genes are given only for firm matches. The size field is filled for only some rows; it gives once, few, many or a size class.

clone size: .; J gene: TRBJ1-2; V gene: TRBV6-5; D gene: .; CDR3 protein: CASTFYIGGNYGYTF; CDR3 DNA: TGTGCCAGCACCTTCTACATAGGGGGTAACTATGGCTACACCTTC
clone size: .; J gene: TRBJ2-1; V gene: TRBV11-3; D gene: TRBD1; CDR3 protein: CASSLVGQEQFF; CDR3 DNA: TGTGCCAGCAGTCTAGTGGGACAGGAGCAGTTCTTC
clone size: .; J gene: TRBJ2-7; V gene: TRBV30; D gene: .; CDR3 protein: CAWSVLIEQYF; CDR3 DNA: TGTGCCTGGAGTGTATTAATCGAGCAGTACTTC
clone size: .; J gene: TRBJ1-3; V gene: TRBV1; D gene: .; CDR3 protein: CTSRDRAWVGNTIYF; CDR3 DNA: TGCACCAGCCGGGACAGGGCGTGGGTTGGAAACACCATATATTTT
clone size: .; J gene: TRBJ1-5; V gene: TRBV15; D gene: .; CDR3 protein: CATSGPEVQPQHF; CDR3 DNA: TGTGCCACCAGCGGTCCCGAGGTACAGCCCCAGCATTTT
clone size: .; J gene: TRBJ2-7; V gene: TRBV5-1; D gene: .; CDR3 protein: CASSPSGAYEQYF; CDR3 DNA: TGCGCCAGCAGCCCGTCAGGGGCCTACGAGCAGTACTTC
clone size: .; J gene: TRBJ2-3; V gene: TRBV24-1; D gene: TRBD2; CDR3 protein: CATSANGLAVVGTDTQYF; CDR3 DNA: TGTGCCACCAGTGCCAACGGACTAGCGGTGGTCGGCACAGATACGCAGTATTTT
clone size: few; J gene: TRBJ1-2; V gene: TRBV30; D gene: TRBD1; CDR3 protein: CAWSDATGLRKKEESGYTF; CDR3 DNA: TGTGCCTGGAGTGACGCGACAGGGTTAAGGAAAAAAGAAGAAAGTGGCTACACCTTC
clone size: .; J gene: TRBJ1-2; V gene: TRBV11-1; D gene: .; CDR3 protein: CASSLGLENGYTF; CDR3 DNA: TGTGCCAGCAGCTTAGGACTGGAAAATGGCTACACCTTC
clone size: .; J gene: TRBJ2-7; V gene: TRBV7-2; D gene: TRBD2; CDR3 protein: CASSLGISGSNYEQYF; CDR3 DNA: TGTGCCAGCAGCTTAGGAATTAGCGGGAGCAATTACGAGCAGTACTTC
clone size: .; J gene: TRBJ2-2; V gene: TRBV19; D gene: .; CDR3 protein: CASTSRYGELFF; CDR3 DNA: TGTGCCAGTACCAGTCGATACGGGGAGCTGTTTTTT
clone size: .; J gene: TRBJ2-1; V gene: TRBV7-3; D gene: .; CDR3 protein: CASSTGLVGNEQFF; CDR3 DNA: TGTGCCAGCAGCACGGGACTGGTGGGCAATGAGCAGTTCTTC
clone size: .; J gene: TRBJ1-2; V gene: TRBV27; D gene: .; CDR3 protein: CASRQLGDSDGYTF; CDR3 DNA: TGTGCCAGCAGGCAATTGGGCGATTCCGATGGCTACACCTTC
clone size: few; J gene: TRBJ1-3; V gene: TRBV5-1; D gene: .; CDR3 protein: CASSLEMQVSGNTIYF; CDR3 DNA: TGCGCCAGCAGCTTGGAGATGCAGGTCTCTGGAAACACCATATATTTT
clone size: .; J gene: TRBJ2-5; V gene: TRBV6-5; D gene: .; CDR3 protein: CASSYSRRGGETQYF; CDR3 DNA: TGTGCCAGCAGTTACTCGCGGCGGGGCGGAGAGACCCAGTACTTC
clone size: .; J gene: TRBJ2-3; V gene: TRBV5-1; D gene: TRBD2; CDR3 protein: CASSWRAGEYDTQYF; CDR3 DNA: TGCGCCAGCAGCTGGCGGGCGGGAGAATATGATACGCAGTATTTT
clone size: .; J gene: TRBJ2-5; V gene: TRBV27; D gene: TRBD2; CDR3 protein: CASSQVATSGAHGQYF; CDR3 DNA: TGTGCCAGCAGCCAAGTAGCGACTAGCGGAGCGCACGGCCAGTACTTC
clone size: .; J gene: TRBJ2-1; V gene: TRBV15; D gene: .; CDR3 protein: CATSRGGSARGYHEQFF; CDR3 DNA: TGTGCCACCAGCAGAGGAGGGTCCGCCCGGGGATACCATGAGCAGTTCTTC
clone size: few; J gene: TRBJ1-2; V gene: TRBV18; D gene: TRBD1; CDR3 protein: CASSPGGASDYGYTF; CDR3 DNA: TGTGCCAGCTCCCCAGGGGGCGCTTCTGACTATGGCTACACCTTC
clone size: .; J gene: TRBJ2-1; V gene: TRBV7-2; D gene: .; CDR3 protein: CASSYHTLEGYNEQFF; CDR3 DNA: TGTGCCAGCAGCTACCACACCCTTGAGGGATACAATGAGCAGTTCTTC
clone size: .; J gene: TRBJ1-2; V gene: TRBV7-2; D gene: .; CDR3 protein: CASSFVGGAVSNYGYTF; CDR3 DNA: TGTGCCAGCAGCTTCGTTGGGGGGGCTGTATCTAACTATGGCTACACCTTC